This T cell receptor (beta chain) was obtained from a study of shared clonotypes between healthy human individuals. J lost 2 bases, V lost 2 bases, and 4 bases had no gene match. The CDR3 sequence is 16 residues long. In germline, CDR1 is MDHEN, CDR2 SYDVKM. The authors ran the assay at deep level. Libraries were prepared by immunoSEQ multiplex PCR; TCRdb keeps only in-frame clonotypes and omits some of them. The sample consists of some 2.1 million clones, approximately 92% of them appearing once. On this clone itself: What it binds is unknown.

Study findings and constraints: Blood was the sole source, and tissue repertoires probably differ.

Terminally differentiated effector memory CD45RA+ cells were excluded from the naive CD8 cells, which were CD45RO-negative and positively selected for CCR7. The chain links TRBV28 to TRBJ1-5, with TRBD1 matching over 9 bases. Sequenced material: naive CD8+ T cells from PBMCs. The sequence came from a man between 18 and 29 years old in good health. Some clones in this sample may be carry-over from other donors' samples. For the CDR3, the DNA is TGTGCCAGCAGTTTAACAGGGGGCTTACGCAATCAGCCCCAGCATTTT. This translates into CASSLTGGLRNQPQHF.